These 20 T cell receptor beta chains came from one sample sequenced in a study of OX40 agonist ivuxolimab in advanced cancers. Generated by immunoSEQ multiplex PCR, the TCRdb table keeps only in-frame clones and is missing some. This table has about 36,000 clones, approximately 80% appearing once. Sequences were derived from CD4+ or CD8+ T cells sorted from blood, sampled in a trial of the OX40 agonist ivuxolimab. The receptors derive from an adult with an advanced solid tumor such as melanoma, head and neck, liver or kidney cancer.

The gene calls are TRBV20-1 and TRBJ2-3, with D uncertain. The V and J ends lost 5 bases and 1 base respectively, with 1 base between them. CDR1 is DFQATT and CDR2 is SNEGSKA in the germline V gene (reference sequence). The CDR3 is 10 amino acids. The CDR3 nucleotides read TGCAGTGCTGGCACAGATACGCAGTATTTT. It is translated as CSAGTDTQYF.

The table lists this clone with a few counts. This sequence joins TRBV4-1 and TRBJ2-1; no clear D gene. The CDR3 spans 14 residues. Germline CDR1 MGHRA, CDR2 YSYEKL. Deletions cut 1 base from V and 5 bases from J, with 9 bases between. CDR3 sequence (DNA): TGCGCCAGCAGCCAAGGTGGGTCTCACAATGAGCAGTTCTTC. This gives the protein CASSQGGSHNEQFF.

This clone appeared once. J is TRBJ1-2 and V is TRBV7-9, with unresolved D. The V end was cut by 5 bases, the J end by 7 bases, with 11 bases between. There are 12 residues in the CDR3. Germline values: CDR1 SEHNR, CDR2 FQNEAQ (reference sequence). The CDR3 region is CASSASRGGYTF. CDR3 nucleotide sequence: TGTGCCAGCAGCGCGAGCCGGGGTGGCTACACCTTC.

This clone is labeled as medium-sized. This rearrangement joins TRBV28 to TRBJ1-5; TRBD1 might be the D (6 bases). The CDR3 is made up of 14 amino acids. V was clipped by 6 bases and J by 4 bases, with 13 bases between them. CDR1 is MDHEN and CDR2 is SYDVKM in the germline V gene. CDR3: CASRLTQGNQPQHF. In DNA form, the CDR3 reads TGTGCCAGCAGACTGACACAGGGTAATCAGCCCCAGCATTTT.

The chain joins TRBV5-6 to TRBJ1-1; D is uncertain. From germline, CDR1 is SGHDT and CDR2 YYEEEE. The length of the CDR3 is 14 residues. Trimming took 2 bases from V and 0 from J, leaving 8 bases between them. The CDR3 region is CASSFRALNTEAFF. CDR3 coding DNA: TGTGCCAGCAGCTTTCGCGCCCTGAACACTGAAGCTTTCTTT.

The V gene is TRBV19, the J gene TRBJ2-5; 9 bases match TRBD1. With the DNA end fitting TRBJ2-7 better, the J assignment may be wrong. CDR1 and CDR2 (germline): LNHDA, SQIVND (reference sequence). The CDR3 has 15 amino acids. CDR3 nucleotide sequence: TGTGCCAGTAGGGCGTCGGGACAGGGTACCTACGAGCAGTACTTC. Translation: CASRASGQGTYEQYF.

The V call is TRBV5-1, the J call TRBJ2-7; 8 bases are shared with TRBD1. After removal of 3 bases from V and 5 bases from J, the junction contained 1 base not matched to a gene. The V gene's germline CDR1 is SGHRS and CDR2 YFSETQ. CDR3 length: 12 residues. The CDR3 nucleotides read TGCGCCAGCAGCTCGACAGGGGACGAGCAGTACTTC. This encodes CASSSTGDEQYF.

The chain uses TRBV11-2 and TRBJ1-3; possible D gene TRBD1, 5 bases. CDR1 SGHAT and CDR2 FQNNGV come from the germline V gene. The length of the CDR3 is 15 residues. V lost 5 bases and J lost 3, with 14 bases in between. The CDR3 spells CASSARDLGGNTIYF. The CDR3 DNA reads TGTGCCAGCAGCGCCAGGGACTTGGGTGGAAACACCATATATTTT. The variable domain in full, with the rest retrieved from reference TRBV11-2 and TRBJ1-3, is EAGVAQSPRYKIIEKRQSVAFWCNPISGHATLYWYQQILGQGPKLLIQFQNNGVVDDSQLPKDRFSAERLKGVDSTLKIQPAKLEDSAVYLCASSARDLGGNTIYFGEGSWLTVV.

Only one count was recorded for this clone. The rearrangement uses TRBV7-6 and TRBJ1-1; 8 bases line up with TRBD1. Germline CDR1 and CDR2: SGHVS and FNYEAQ. This CDR3 has 17 residues. V dropped 5 bases and J dropped 4; count of bases not matched to a gene: 15. CDR3 DNA sequence: TGTGCCAGCAGCCCGCGAGGGGGCGGACAGGGCTTCACTGAAGCTTTCTTT. It is translated as CASSPRGGGQGFTEAFF.

This clone has just one count. V is TRBV7-8 and J is TRBJ2-1; 9 bases map to TRBD2. Per germline, CDR1 SGHVS and CDR2 FQNEAQ. With V trimmed by 5 bases and J by 8 bases, 13 bases remained unmatched. The CDR3 contains 16 residues. The CDR3 DNA reads as TGTGCCAGCAGCCCGATAGCGGGAGCCCTCGGCTATGAGCAGTTCTTC. This encodes CASSPIAGALGYEQFF.

The chain couples TRBV2 to TRBJ1-4, with D possibly TRBD1 on 5 matching bases. Between the trimmed V and J ends, which lost 7 bases and 0 bases, there was a span of 12 bases. Germline V gives CDR1 SNHLY, CDR2 FYNNEI. There are 15 residues in the CDR3. CDR3 protein: CASTRLGATNEKLFF. As DNA, the CDR3 is TGTGCCAGCACTCGCCTGGGGGCAACTAATGAAAAACTGTTTTTT.

The chain recombines TRBV7-2 with TRBJ1-6; D not certain. The V gene's germline CDR1 is SGHTA and CDR2 FQGNSA. V was cut by 1 base and J by 5 bases, with 18 bases left in between. The CDR3 is made up of 18 amino acids. The CDR3 DNA reads TGTGCCAGCAGCTTAGAAGCCAGGTGGGCCGCAAATAATTCACCCCTCCACTTT. Translation: CASSLEARWAANNSPLHF.

Only a few counts were recorded for this clone. CDR3 in DNA: TGTGCCAGTAGTATTCAGGGAAAGGCGCCCCAGCATTTT. This gives the protein CASSIQGKAPQHF. This chain uses TRBV19 with TRBJ1-5; the D gene is possibly TRBD1 (5 bases). Deletions cut 3 bases from V and 9 bases from J, with 12 bases between. This CDR3 contains 13 residues. Germline CDR1 and CDR2: LNHDA and SQIVND (reference sequence). Full variable domain (rest looked up from reference TRBV19 and TRBJ1-5): DGGITQSPKYLFRKEGQNVTLSCEQNLNHDAMYWYRQDPGQGLRLIYYSQIVNDFQKGDIAEGYSVSREKKESFPLTVTSAQKNPTAFYLCASSIQGKAPQHFGDGTRLSIL.

The chain links TRBV7-6 to TRBJ2-1; D not certain. The germline V and J ends were trimmed by 5 bases and 4 bases, with 15 bases remaining between them. Germline CDR1 and CDR2: SGHVS and FNYEAQ. CDR3 length equals 15 residues. CDR3 sequence reads: CASSQNSDGYNEQFF. The CDR3 region has the DNA TGTGCCAGCAGCCAGAACTCGGACGGATACAATGAGCAGTTCTTC.

A note on this clone: A read error may explain this, as a much larger clone is one base away. The chain recombines TRBV6-5 with TRBJ2-7; D is unresolved. The CDR3 has 13 amino acids. Between the trimmed V and J ends, which lost 8 bases and 3 bases, there was a span of 14 bases. The germline CDR1 and CDR2 sequences are MNHEY and SVGAGI. The DNA for the CDR3 is TGTGCCAGCGAGGTACAGTATAACTACGAGCAGTACTTC. Its translation is CASEVQYNYEQYF.

This chain connects TRBV7-3 to TRBJ1-2; D is possibly TRBD1 (6 bases). Germline values: CDR1 SGHTA, CDR2 FQGTGA. V shed 2 bases and J shed 13 bases, with 20 bases lying between them. This CDR3 region has 14 residues. CDR3 coding DNA: TGTGCCAGCAGCTTACAACCGAAACAGGGTTTGGTCACCTTC. Translating it yields CASSLQPKQGLVTF.

This chain joins TRBV9 and TRBJ1-6, with 9 bases aligning to TRBD1. The CDR3 consists of 16 residues. Germline V lookup: CDR1 SGDLS, CDR2 YYNGEE. V lost 2 bases and J lost 7; bases outside the gene matches: 7. The CDR3 spells CASSVSDRGRNSPLHF. The CDR3 DNA follows: TGTGCCAGCAGCGTCTCCGACAGGGGGAGGAATTCACCCCTCCACTTT.

The genes are TRBV18 and TRBJ2-5, with 7 nucleotides matching TRBD1. V gave up 0 bases and J gave up 4 bases; unmatched junction bases: 11. The germline CDR1 and CDR2 sequences are KGHSH and LQKENI. The CDR3 has 17 amino acids. In DNA, the CDR3 is TGTGCCAGCTCACCACCCGGGACAGTCCGGCGAGGAGAGACCCAGTACTTC. Translated, it gives CASSPPGTVRRGETQYF.

The chain employs TRBV9 and TRBJ1-2; D not certain. Germline assignment: CDR1 SGDLS and CDR2 YYNGEE. The CDR3 runs 15 residues. V lost 4 bases and J lost 4, with 17 bases in between. DNA for the CDR3: TGTGCCAGCAGCTCCCCAGTAGGCCGGGCCTATGGCTACACCTTC. Translation: CASSSPVGRAYGYTF.

This clone was seen only once. V is TRBV5-1 and J is TRBJ2-7; a possible D gene is TRBD2 (6 bases). Germline values: CDR1 SGHRS, CDR2 YFSETQ. The CDR3 loop spans 15 amino acids. V was pared by 4 bases and J by 6 bases, with 20 bases between. The CDR3 here is CASSRGTEERGEQYF. CDR3 nucleotides: TGCGCCAGCAGCCGGGGGACCGAGGAGAGGGGCGAGCAGTACTTC.